A selection of T cell receptor beta chains follows, all from one sample in a study of blood T cell repertoires in COVID-19. The method was immunoSEQ multiplex PCR; TCRdb's version includes in-frame clones alone and lacks a portion of them. The repertoire holds a few hundred thousand clones, with more than 75% as singletons. Source material: peripheral blood. All receptors come from a woman aged 25 to 39 with COVID-19, enrolled during active disease. Each CDR3 is given with its conserved first and last residue. The order of the fields is clone size, V gene, CDR3 length, D gene, J gene, CDR3 DNA, CDR3 protein. A D gene is named only where the DNA matches it firmly. Rows may omit the clone size; those that give it use once, few, many or a size class.

>NA|TRBV19|16|TRBD2|TRBJ2-2
TGTGCCAGTAGTACGGCGGGGGGCGCGGACACCGGGGAGCTGTTTTTT
CASSTAGGADTGELFF
>NA|TRBV7-2|14|NA|TRBJ1-2
TGTGCCAGCAGCTTAGCGGGGGGGGTATATGGCTACACCTTC
CASSLAGGVYGYTF
>NA|TRBV6-4|15|NA|TRBJ1-5
TGTGCCAGCAGTGACTCTAGAGACAGGAATCAGCCCCAGCATTTT
CASSDSRDRNQPQHF
>NA|TRBV5-6|14|NA|TRBJ1-1
TGTGCCAGCAGTCCGTCCCAGATGAACACTGAAGCTTTCTTT
CASSPSQMNTEAFF
>few|TRBV18|13|TRBD2|TRBJ2-1
TGTGCCAGCCTCCGGACTAGCTCTGGTGAGCAGTTCTTC
CASLRTSSGEQFF
>NA|TRBV10-1|17|NA|TRBJ2-7
TGCGCCAGCAGTGAGTTTACTGGCGGGGGCTCCAATTACGAGCAGTACTTC
CASSEFTGGGSNYEQYF
>few|TRBV7-9|15|NA|TRBJ1-1
TGTGCCAGCAGCTTAGTAGGCAGGGAAAACACTGAAGCTTTCTTT
CASSLVGRENTEAFF
>NA|TRBV6-4|13|NA|TRBJ1-5
TGTGCCAGCAGTGATGGGGCAGGACAGCCCCAGCATTTT
CASSDGAGQPQHF
>once|TRBV6-5|16|NA|TRBJ2-6
TGTGCCAGCAGTTACAGCAGGTTCTCTGGGGCCAACGTCCTGACTTTC
CASSYSRFSGANVLTF
>NA|TRBV7-9|17|TRBD1|TRBJ1-1
TGTGCCAGCAGCCAACTACCGGGACAGGGAGAGGGCACTGAAGCTTTCTTT
CASSQLPGQGEGTEAFF
>once|TRBV29-1|14|NA|TRBJ2-7
TGCAGCGTTGAGTTGCGGGAAGCCTCCTACGAGCAGTACTTC
CSVELREASYEQYF
>NA|TRBV28|15|TRBD1|TRBJ2-1
TGTGCCAGCAGTCTGAGGGACAGCTCCTACAATGAGCAGTTCTTC
CASSLRDSSYNEQFF
>NA|TRBV30|13|TRBD1|TRBJ1-2
TGTGCCTGGAGTGTAGGACAGGTTTATGGCTACACCTTC
CAWSVGQVYGYTF
>NA|TRBV5-6|14|NA|TRBJ2-4
TGTGCCAGCAGCTTGGCCGTCACAAAAAACATTCAGTACTTC
CASSLAVTKNIQYF
>NA|TRBV7-9|14|NA|TRBJ2-2
TGTGCCAGCAGCTTAAACAGGGATACCGGGGAGCTGTTTTTT
CASSLNRDTGELFF
>NA|TRBV6-5|16|TRBD2|TRBJ2-1
TGTGCCAGCAGTTACGTCGGCGGGAGTGTGCCAAGTGAGCAGTTCTTC
CASSYVGGSVPSEQFF